This entry lists 26 T cell receptor beta chains sequenced from one sample in a study of read filtering for tumor transcriptome and immune sequencing (dated by TCRdb to 2018 to 2021). Reads for this sample came from an Illumina HiSeq 4000. TCR libraries were built from about 370 ng RNA with the Immunoverse kit, using molecular barcoded adaptors covering alpha/delta and beta/gamma chains. TCRdb reprocessing: public reads trimmed at Q25 with fastp, clones called with MiXCR, in-frame beta chains kept. Rows are unified per CDR3 protein, each entry keeping the most common DNA and genes. The sample contains approximately 59,000 distinct CDR3 sequences, 9% to 15% of them found a single time. Approximately 16% of the sample goes to the ten largest clones. The sample was a population of CD138-negative cells sorted from bone marrow. What the cell subset or site label conveys for this sample: bone marrow mononuclear cells depleted of CD138+ plasma/myeloma cells by negative magnetic selection. The origin of the receptors is a donor over 35 with multiple myeloma.

As regards this clonotype: A much larger clone is a single base away; this may be a read error. The rearrangement joins TRBV7-9 to TRBJ2-1, with TRBD1 identical over 9 bases. CDR3 size: 13 residues. The germline CDR1 and CDR2 sequences are SEHNR and FQNEAQ (reference sequence). Unmatched junction bases numbered 7, after V lost 4 bases and J lost 12 bases. The DNA for the CDR3 is TGTGCCAGCAGCTCGGGACAGGGTGCTGGGCAGTTCTTC. Its translation is CASSSGQGAGQFF.

The sample holds a few counts of this clonotype. A read error is possible here, since a much larger clone lies one base away. The J gene is TRBJ2-5, the V gene TRBV7-2; 8 bases map to TRBD2. Germline V gene sequence: CDR1 SGHTA, CDR2 FQGNSA. Trimming took 3 bases from V and 2 from J; bases not matched to a gene: 5. The CDR3 has 15 residues. The CDR3 protein is CASSFGGGTQETQYF. In nucleotides, the CDR3 is TGTGCCAGCAGCTTTGGCGGGGGGACGCAAGAGACCCAGTACTTC. The entire variable domain, with the rest obtained from reference TRBV7-2 and TRBJ2-5, is as follows: GAGVSQSPSNKVTEKGKDVELRCDPISGHTALYWYRQSLGQGLEFLIYFQGNSAPDKSGLPSDRFSAERTGGSVSTLTIQRTQQEDSAVYLCASSFGGGTQETQYFGPGTRLLVL.

This clonotype occurred many times. CDR3 loop: CASSFTSGGADTQYF. The CDR3 nucleotides read TGCGCCAGCAGCTTTACTAGCGGGGGGGCCGATACGCAGTATTTT. This sequence joins TRBV5-1 and TRBJ2-3, with 13 bases fitting TRBD2. This CDR3 contains 15 residues. The trim removed 2 bases at V and 6 bases at J, leaving 3 bases unmatched. CDR1 SGHRS and CDR2 YFSETQ come from the germline V gene. Full variable domain (outside the CDR3, taken from reference TRBV5-1 and TRBJ2-3): KAGVTQTPRYLIKTRGQQVTLSCSPISGHRSVSWYQQTPGQGLQFLFEYFSETQRNKGNFPGRFSGRQFSNSRSEMNVSTLELGDSALYLCASSFTSGGADTQYFGPGTRLTVL.

Turning to this clonotype: A far larger clone is a single base away, which makes a read error likely. V gene TRBV6-5 combines with J gene TRBJ2-1; D uncertain. This CDR3 contains 11 residues. The germline gives CDR1 MNHEY, CDR2 SVGAGI. The CDR3 coding sequence is TGTGCCAGCAGTTCCCTCAATGAGCAGCTCTTC. Encoded protein: CASSSLNEQLF.

This clonotype was detected many times. The V call is TRBV7-9, the J call TRBJ2-1, with a tentative D call TRBD2 (6 bases). Germline V gene data show CDR1 as SEHNR and CDR2 as FQNEAQ (reference sequence). The CDR3 has 16 residues. Trimming stripped 0 bases from V and 5 bases from J, with 14 bases between. The CDR3 region is CASSLAPGGADNEQFF. DNA of the CDR3: TGTGCCAGCAGCTTAGCCCCTGGCGGGGCGGACAATGAGCAGTTCTTC.

This clonotype has a count of ten or more. The genes are TRBV6-5 and TRBJ2-2; D could derive from TRBD1 or TRBD2 (7 bases each). Per germline, CDR1 MNHEY and CDR2 SVGAGI. The V and J ends lost 8 bases and 0 bases respectively, with 16 bases between them. CDR3 length: 16 residues. Here the CDR3 reads CASGRGGGPNTGELFF. CDR3 DNA: TGTGCCAGCGGCAGGGGGGGGGGGCCGAACACCGGGGAGCTGTTTTTT.

This clonotype appeared many times. The chain uses TRBV5-1 and TRBJ2-5, with a possible D match to TRBD2 (5 bases). Germline-derived CDR1 and CDR2 are SGHRS and YFSETQ. The CDR3 spans 16 residues. Trimming took off 4 bases at V and 8 bases at J, with 24 bases between the two ends. The CDR3 loop reads CASSPNLQREPLTQYF. Written as DNA, the CDR3 is TGCGCCAGCAGCCCAAACCTGCAGAGGGAGCCTCTAACCCAGTACTTC.

This clonotype was detected many times. This chain uses TRBV20-1 with TRBJ1-1; D may be TRBD1 (5 bases). Per the germline V gene, CDR1 is DFQATT and CDR2 is SNEGSKA (reference sequence). V lost 8 bases, J lost 3 bases, and 10 bases lay in between. This CDR3 has 11 amino acids. CDR3 DNA: TGCAGTTCCCAGGGACACACTGAAGCTTTCTTT. Residues: CSSQGHTEAFF.

This clonotype was recorded at least ten times. V usage is TRBV23-1 and J usage is TRBJ1-5; D is unresolved. TRBV23-1 is noted as an ORF with a role that remains uncertain. Deletions cut 3 bases from V and 4 bases from J, with 4 bases between. CDR3 length equals 12 residues. CDR3 region: CASSHGNQPQHF. DNA for the CDR3: TGCGCCAGCAGTCATGGGAATCAGCCCCAGCATTTT.

This clonotype showed up many times. V usage is TRBV7-9 and J usage is TRBJ2-1, with 10 bases aligning to TRBD1. Germline V gene sequence: CDR1 SEHNR, CDR2 FQNEAQ (reference sequence). V was clipped by 1 base and J by 9 bases; unmatched bases: 3. The CDR3 sequence is 14 residues long. The CDR3 DNA sequence: TGTGCCAGCAGCTTAGGACAGGGGGCATTTGAGCAGTTCTTC. Translating it yields CASSLGQGAFEQFF.

As for this clonotype: Compared with germline, one end of the junction differs, possibly owing to a read error. The chain is built from TRBV28 and TRBJ2-7, with TRBD1 identical over 7 bases. Germline lookup yields CDR1 MDHEN and CDR2 SYDVKM. The CDR3 contains 15 residues. The DNA of the CDR3 is TGTGCCAGCAGGCCCCTCCGGAACAGGGGTTTCGAGCAGTACTTT. It is translated as CASRPLRNRGFEQYF.

This clonotype turned up a few times. The chain recombines TRBV2 with TRBJ1-1, with D hard to call. V shed 7 bases and J shed 0 bases, with 12 bases lying between them. This CDR3 is built from 14 residues. Germline V CDR1 and CDR2: SNHLY, FYNNEI. CDR3 in DNA: TGTGCCAGCACGACCTGGCGCTTGAACACTGAAGCTTTCTTT. Residues: CASTTWRLNTEAFF.

Regarding this clonotype: A read error is possible here, since a much larger clone lies one base away. The gene calls are TRBV20-1 and TRBJ2-3, with 7 bases lining up with TRBD2. Looked up from germline, CDR1 is DFQATT and CDR2 is SNEGSKA (reference sequence). The CDR3 spans 16 residues. In DNA form, the CDR3 reads TGCAGTGCTAGAGATCAGGTAGCGGGCGGCACAGATATGCAGTATTTT. This encodes CSARDQVAGGTDMQYF.

This clonotype came up many times. The V call is TRBV20-1, the J call TRBJ2-3; 11 nucleotides align to TRBD2. There are 17 residues in the CDR3. V was pared by 3 bases and J by 0 bases, with 8 bases of the junction left unmatched. The germline V gene has CDR1 DFQATT and CDR2 SNEGSKA (reference sequence). The CDR3 sequence: CSARRATSGGSTDTQYF. Written as DNA, the CDR3 is TGCAGTGCTAGGAGGGCTACTAGCGGGGGCAGCACAGATACGCAGTATTTT.

In this sample, this clonotype turned up a few times. It may be a read error: a sequence one base away is much more abundant. The chain carries TRBV6-4 and TRBJ1-1; TRBD1 agrees at 9 bases. Looked up from germline, CDR1 is MRHNA and CDR2 is SNTAGT. The CDR3 is 15 residues long. The CDR3: CAGSGTGLGTTEAFF. CDR3 nucleotides: TGTGCCGGCAGTGGGACAGGGCTTGGGACCACTGAAGCTTTCTTT.

At least ten counts were recorded for this clonotype. V usage is TRBV7-9 and J usage is TRBJ1-5, with D perhaps matching TRBD1 (6 bases). Germline CDR1 and CDR2: SEHNR and FQNEAQ (reference sequence). The CDR3 is 14 amino acids. Trimming pared 0 bases from V and 6 bases from J, leaving 9 bases between. The CDR3 spells CASSLAVQGQPQHF. In DNA, the CDR3 is TGTGCCAGCAGCTTAGCGGTACAGGGTCAGCCCCAGCATTTT.

This clonotype has at least ten counts. The chain uses TRBV18 and TRBJ1-1; D remains unclear. This CDR3 has 13 residues. The germline gives CDR1 KGHSH, CDR2 LQKENI. V was trimmed by 4 bases and J by 3 bases, leaving 9 bases between them. The CDR3 region is CASSRVEDTEAFF. The CDR3 coding sequence is TGTGCCAGCTCACGGGTAGAGGACACTGAAGCTTTCTTT.

At least ten counts were recorded for this clonotype. The rearrangement joins TRBV7-9 to TRBJ2-7, with 14 nucleotides matching TRBD2. The CDR3 length is 16 residues. Trimming cost V 5 bases and J 5 bases; bases outside gene matches: 8. From germline, CDR1 is SEHNR and CDR2 FQNEAQ (reference sequence). The CDR3 nucleotides are TGTGCCAGCAGCGCCGGGACTAGCGGGGGAGCACACGAGCAGTACTTC. Encoded protein: CASSAGTSGGAHEQYF.

This clonotype has ten or more counts. The chain employs TRBV19 and TRBJ1-4, with TRBD1 as a possible D gene (6 bases). The germline V gene has CDR1 LNHDA and CDR2 SQIVND (reference sequence). This CDR3 is built from 16 residues. With 2 bases removed from V and 7 bases from J, the gap between germline ends came to 17 bases. The chain's CDR3 is CASSIPTLGGREKLFF. CDR3 coding DNA: TGTGCCAGTAGTATACCGACGCTGGGGGGCCGTGAAAAACTGTTTTTT.

This clonotype was seen a few times. A much larger clonotype is one base distant, so this may be a read error. This rearrangement joins TRBV12-3 or TRBV12-4 to TRBJ1-6; D not resolved. This CDR3 is 15 amino acids long. The CDR3 reads CASGLGTTGNSPLHF. CDR3 in DNA: TGTGCCAGCGGTTTAGGTACGACGGGAAATTCACCCCTCCACTTT.

This clonotype was observed a few times. This may arise from a read error, as a much more abundant clone is one base away. The rearrangement links TRBV5-5 to TRBJ2-2; 9 bases align to TRBD2. Germline lookup yields CDR1 SGHKS and CDR2 YYEKEE (reference sequence). V was clipped by 5 bases and J by 4 bases; unmatched bases: 9. The length of the CDR3 is 16 residues. CDR3: CASRPGLAESTGELFF. In DNA form, the CDR3 reads TGTGCCAGCAGACCGGGACTAGCCGAGAGCACCGGGGAGCTGTTTTTT.

Worth noting for this clonotype: The missing conserved phenylalanine or tryptophan at the end of this CDR3 makes a read error likely. The chain links TRBV7-9 to TRBJ2-5; no clear D gene. The V gene's germline CDR1 is SEHNR and CDR2 FQNEAQ (reference sequence). Trimming shortened V by 1 base and J by 5 bases, and 8 bases separated the two germline ends. This CDR3 is built from 13 residues. CDR3 sequence: CASSLVERETQYV. CDR3 sequence (DNA): TGTGCCAGCAGCTTAGTTGAGAGGGAGACCCAGTACGTC.

This clonotype was seen ten or more times. The V gene is TRBV7-9, the J gene TRBJ2-2; 8 nucleotides match TRBD2. J gave up 1 base and V 2 bases, and 0 bases lay outside the gene matches. The CDR3 spans 15 residues. Germline CDR1 SEHNR, CDR2 FQNEAQ (reference sequence). The CDR3 DNA is TGTGCCAGCAGCTTAAGCGGGGGGAACACCGGGGAGCTGTTTTTT. As protein: CASSLSGGNTGELFF.

This clonotype was seen only a few times. The J gene is TRBJ1-6, the V gene TRBV23-1, with 9 bases aligning to TRBD1. TRBV23-1 is marked as an open reading frame, function uncertain. The ends lost 2 bases at V and 7 bases at J; junction bases unmatched: 9. This CDR3 spans 17 amino acids. CDR3 sequence (DNA): TGCGCCAGCAGTCAAGGAGCCGGGACAGGGAACAATTCACCCCTCCACTTT. Translated, it gives CASSQGAGTGNNSPLHF.

This clonotype was counted many times. The V and J genes are TRBV5-1 and TRBJ2-5, with 8 bases aligning to TRBD1. Per germline, CDR1 SGHRS and CDR2 YFSETQ. The CDR3 is made up of 14 amino acids. V gave up 5 bases and J gave up 4 bases; unmatched junction bases: 7. The CDR3 coding sequence is TGCGCCAGCAGTCAAGACAGGGGACGAGAGACCCAGTACTTC. The encoded protein is CASSQDRGRETQYF.

This clonotype was observed many times. The rearrangement joins TRBV6-5 to TRBJ1-1, with D possibly being TRBD1 (6 bases). The V end lost 2 bases, the J end lost 6 bases, and 13 bases lay between the germline ends. The V gene's germline CDR1 is MNHEY and CDR2 SVGAGI. This CDR3 region has 14 residues. The CDR3: CASSYQGHSPEAFF. Here the CDR3 DNA reads TGTGCCAGCAGTTACCAGGGACATTCTCCTGAAGCTTTCTTT.